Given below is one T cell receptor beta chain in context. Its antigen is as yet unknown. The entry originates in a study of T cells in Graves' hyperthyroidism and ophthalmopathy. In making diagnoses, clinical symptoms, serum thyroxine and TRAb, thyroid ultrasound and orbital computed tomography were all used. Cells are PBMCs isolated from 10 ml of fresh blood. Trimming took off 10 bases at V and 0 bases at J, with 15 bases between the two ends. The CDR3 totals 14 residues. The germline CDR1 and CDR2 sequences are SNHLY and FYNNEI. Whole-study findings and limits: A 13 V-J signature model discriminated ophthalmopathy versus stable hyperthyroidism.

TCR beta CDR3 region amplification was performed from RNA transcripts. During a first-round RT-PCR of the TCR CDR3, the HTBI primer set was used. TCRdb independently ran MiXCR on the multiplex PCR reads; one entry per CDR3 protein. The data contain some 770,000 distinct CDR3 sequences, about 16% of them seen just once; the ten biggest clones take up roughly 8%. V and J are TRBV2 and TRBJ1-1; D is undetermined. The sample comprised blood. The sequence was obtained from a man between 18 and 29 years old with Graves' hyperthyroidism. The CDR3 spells CANPGAVLNTEAFF. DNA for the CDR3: TGTGCCAACCCAGGAGCAGTTCTGAACACTGAAGCTTTCTTT.